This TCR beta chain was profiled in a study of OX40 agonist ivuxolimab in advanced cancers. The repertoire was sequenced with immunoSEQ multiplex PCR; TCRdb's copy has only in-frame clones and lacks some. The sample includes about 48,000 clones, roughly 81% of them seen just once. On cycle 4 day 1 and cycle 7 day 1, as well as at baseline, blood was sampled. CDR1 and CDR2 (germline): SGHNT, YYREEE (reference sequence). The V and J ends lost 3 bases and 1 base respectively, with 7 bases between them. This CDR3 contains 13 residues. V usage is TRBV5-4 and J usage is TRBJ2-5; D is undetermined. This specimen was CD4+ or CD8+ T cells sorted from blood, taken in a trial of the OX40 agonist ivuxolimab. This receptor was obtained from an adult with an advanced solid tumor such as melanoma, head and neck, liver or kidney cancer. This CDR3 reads CASSSPTQETQYF. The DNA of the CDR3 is TGTGCCAGCAGCTCACCCACCCAAGAGACCCAGTACTTC.